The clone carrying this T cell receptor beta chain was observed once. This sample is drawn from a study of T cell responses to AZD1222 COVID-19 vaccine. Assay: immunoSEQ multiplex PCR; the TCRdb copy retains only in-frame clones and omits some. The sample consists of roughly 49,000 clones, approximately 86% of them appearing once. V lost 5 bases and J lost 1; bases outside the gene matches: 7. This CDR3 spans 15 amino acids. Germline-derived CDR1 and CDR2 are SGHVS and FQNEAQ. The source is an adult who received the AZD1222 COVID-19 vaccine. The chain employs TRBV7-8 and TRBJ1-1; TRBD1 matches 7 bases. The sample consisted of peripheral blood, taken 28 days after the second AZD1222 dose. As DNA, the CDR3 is TGTGCCAGCAGCCCACCAAGGGGGCGGAACACTGAAGCTTTCTTT. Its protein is CASSPPRGRNTEAFF.